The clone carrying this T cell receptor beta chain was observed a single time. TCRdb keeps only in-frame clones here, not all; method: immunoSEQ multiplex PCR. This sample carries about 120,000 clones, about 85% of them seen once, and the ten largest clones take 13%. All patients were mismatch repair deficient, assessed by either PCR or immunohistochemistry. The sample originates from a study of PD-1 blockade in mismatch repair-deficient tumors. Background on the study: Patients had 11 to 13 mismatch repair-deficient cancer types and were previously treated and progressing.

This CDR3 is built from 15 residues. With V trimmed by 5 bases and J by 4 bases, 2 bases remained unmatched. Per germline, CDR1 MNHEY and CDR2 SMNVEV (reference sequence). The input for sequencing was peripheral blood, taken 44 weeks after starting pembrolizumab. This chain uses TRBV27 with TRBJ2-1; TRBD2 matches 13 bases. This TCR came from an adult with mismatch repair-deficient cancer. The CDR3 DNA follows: TGTGCCAGCAGTGCGGGACTAGCGGGATACAATGAGCAGTTCTTC. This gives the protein CASSAGLAGYNEQFF.